This T cell receptor (beta chain) came from a study of cytomegalovirus exposure and HLA in healthy donors. In regard to this clone: What it binds is unknown.

The V gene's germline CDR1 is MRHNA and CDR2 SNTAGT. The V and J ends lost 2 bases and 2 bases respectively, with 22 bases between them. The CDR3 length is 18 residues. PCR used 60 Vbeta primers and 13 Jbeta primers. Clones were read by immunoSEQ multiplex PCR, and TCRdb kept only the in-frame ones, dropping some. The table shows approximately 130,000 clones, with around 75% occurring only once. Study results and caveats: Later analysis indicated greater clonal expansion among HLA-associated TCR beta chains than among equally common other chains. V- and J-gene trimming of TCR beta was linked (in a later analysis) to a missense DCLRE1C variant.

Sequenced: PBMCs. This TCR was recovered from a woman aged 45-65 years in good health and CMV-seropositive. The V call is TRBV6-4, the J call TRBJ2-7; D not resolved. The CDR3 protein is CASSDLRGAHGRAYEQYF. The CDR3 coding sequence is TGTGCCAGCAGTGACCTCCGTGGAGCGCATGGCAGAGCCTACGAGCAGTACTTC.